Below are 18 T cell receptor beta chains sequenced from a single sample in a study of blood T cell repertoires in COVID-19. Profiled with immunoSEQ multiplex PCR; TCRdb holds only in-frame clones, not every one. The data hold approximately 70,000 clones, with 90% to 95% observed a single time. Sequencing was performed on peripheral blood. These receptors originate from a human donor in a cohort sampled during active COVID-19.

The chain has TRBV11-2 and TRBJ2-7; 9 nucleotides agree with TRBD1. The V gene end was trimmed by 3 bases and the J gene end by 3 bases; junction bases not matched to a gene: 3. CDR1 and CDR2 from the germline V gene are SGHAT and FQNNGV. There are 14 residues in the CDR3. CDR3 loop: CASSLVDRGYEQYF. The CDR3 DNA follows: TGTGCCAGCAGCTTGGTGGACAGGGGCTACGAGCAGTACTTC.

In its sample, this clone was seen once. The V gene is TRBV5-1, the J gene TRBJ2-6; D possibly corresponds to TRBD1 (6 bases). Germline V gene data show CDR1 as SGHRS and CDR2 as YFSETQ. This CDR3 region has 18 residues. The V end was cut by 0 bases, the J end by 2 bases, with 15 bases between. CDR3 in amino acids: CASSLGTADLTGANVLTF. For the CDR3, the DNA is TGCGCCAGCAGCTTGGGGACAGCGGATTTGACTGGGGCCAACGTCCTGACTTTC.

The chain uses TRBV28 and TRBJ2-7; D perhaps matches TRBD1 (5 bases). This CDR3 spans 13 amino acids. V was trimmed by 2 bases and J by 3 bases, leaving 8 bases between them. The germline gives CDR1 MDHEN, CDR2 SYDVKM. This chain's CDR3 is CASSLGQNYEQYF. DNA for the CDR3: TGTGCCAGCAGTTTAGGACAAAACTACGAGCAGTACTTC. Based on the CDR3 plus reference TRBV28 and TRBJ2-7, the full variable domain is DVKVTQSSRYLVKRTGEKVFLECVQDMDHENMFWYRQDPGLGLRLIYFSYDVKMKEKGDIPEGYSVSREKKERFSLILESASTNQTSMYLCASSLGQNYEQYFGPGTRLTVT.

This clone was detected once. The genes are TRBV27 and TRBJ2-7; tentatively, D is TRBD1 (6 bases). Germline V gives CDR1 MNHEY, CDR2 SMNVEV (reference sequence). Deletions cut 0 bases from V and 6 bases from J, with 18 bases between. This CDR3 is 16 amino acids long. This chain's CDR3 is CASSLSGAPAGSEQYF. The CDR3 DNA reads TGTGCCAGCAGTTTATCGGGGGCTCCGGCCGGATCCGAGCAGTACTTC.

This sequence joins TRBV10-1 and TRBJ2-7; D ambiguous. The germline gives CDR1 WNHNN, CDR2 SYGVQD (reference sequence). V was trimmed by 3 bases and J by 6 bases, leaving 9 bases between them. The length of the CDR3 is 12 residues. CDR3 nucleotides: TGCGCCAGCAGTGACTCCCACAGCGAGCAGTACTTC. Its protein is CASSDSHSEQYF.

The chain employs TRBV9 and TRBJ2-7, with TRBD1 identical over 8 bases. J was trimmed by 4 bases and V by 0 bases; bases with no gene match: 15. The CDR3 covers 18 residues. CDR1 is SGDLS and CDR2 is YYNGEE in the germline V gene. The CDR3 sequence is CASSVAIRGQDPEYEQYF. The DNA of the CDR3 is TGTGCCAGCAGCGTAGCTATACGGGGACAGGACCCTGAATACGAGCAGTACTTC.

The CDR3 sequence: CASSLGPGDRAHGYTF. The CDR3 coding sequence is TGTGCCAGCAGCTTAGGCCCCGGAGACAGGGCCCATGGCTACACCTTC. This chain joins TRBV11-2 and TRBJ1-2, with TRBD1 matching 7 bases. CDR3 length equals 16 residues. The germline CDR1 and CDR2 sequences are SGHAT and FQNNGV. V lost 1 base, J lost 6 bases, and 11 bases stayed unmatched.

CDR3 region: CASSTRGGPYEQYF. The CDR3 DNA follows: TGTGCCAGCAGTACGCGGGGGGGCCCCTACGAGCAGTACTTC. The genes are TRBV6-2 or TRBV6-3 and TRBJ2-7; 9 positions match TRBD2. This CDR3 is built from 14 residues. Germline V CDR1 and CDR2: MNHEY, SVGEGT. Germline trimming cut 5 bases from V and 2 bases from J; bases unmatched to any gene: 4.

The J gene is TRBJ1-6, the V gene TRBV11-2, with a weak D call TRBD1 (5 bases). The CDR3 totals 18 residues. Trimming cost V 2 bases and J 6 bases, with 20 bases left between them. In germline, CDR1 is SGHAT, CDR2 FQNNGV. The CDR3 spells CASSLLNFRDSINSPLHF. The CDR3 bases are TGTGCCAGCAGCTTACTTAACTTCCGGGACTCAATTAATTCACCCCTCCACTTT.

The V and J genes are TRBV7-2 and TRBJ1-1; D is unclear. Trimming removed 5 bases at V and 8 bases at J, with 15 bases between. CDR3 length: 13 residues. Germline V gene data show CDR1 as SGHTA and CDR2 as FQGNSA. The CDR3 here is CASSAGSLGEAFF. The CDR3 DNA reads as TGTGCCAGCAGCGCCGGAAGTTTGGGCGAAGCTTTCTTT.

This chain connects TRBV6-5 to TRBJ1-1, with D possibly matching TRBD1 (6 bases). The germline V gene encodes CDR1 MNHEY and CDR2 SVGAGI. V gave up 8 bases and J gave up 3 bases, with 19 bases separating them. The CDR3 spans 15 residues. The CDR3 nucleotides read TGTGCCAGCGGCCCACGGAGGGGGAGGGACACTGAAGCTTTCTTT. It is translated as CASGPRRGRDTEAFF.

In the case of this clone: Other nucleotide sequences in the sample specify the same CDR3. The rearrangement joins TRBV30 to TRBJ2-7; no clear D gene. With 2 bases removed from V and 1 base from J, the gap between germline ends came to 3 bases. This CDR3 is built from 11 residues. Per germline, CDR1 GTSNPN and CDR2 SVGIG (reference sequence). The CDR3 sequence is CAWSPSYEQYF. The CDR3, as DNA: TGTGCCTGGAGTCCTTCCTACGAGCAGTACTTC.

This clone was counted a single time. The chain has TRBV11-1 and TRBJ1-1; TRBD1 agrees at 10 bases. Germline V lookup: CDR1 SGHAT, CDR2 FQDESV (reference sequence). The V segment lost 3 bases and the J segment 9 bases; nucleotides outside the gene matches: 10. The CDR3 runs to 15 residues. The CDR3 region has the DNA TGTGCCAGCAGCTTTGAGAGGGGACAGGGGAGGAAAGCTTTCTTT. Its protein is CASSFERGQGRKAFF.

J is TRBJ2-7 and V is TRBV4-3; 10 bases match TRBD2. After removal of 2 bases from V and 1 base from J, the junction contained 5 bases not matched to a gene. Germline V gene lookup returns CDR1 LGHNA and CDR2 YSLEER. The CDR3 runs to 16 residues. CDR3 residues: CASSQSAGGRSYEQYF. The CDR3 DNA follows: TGCGCCAGCAGCCAATCAGCGGGGGGGCGATCCTACGAGCAGTACTTC.

The CDR3 protein is CASSLPGQGPEQYF. CDR3 nucleotides: TGTGCCAGCAGCCTGCCGGGACAGGGACCCGAGCAGTACTTC. This rearrangement joins TRBV3-1 (or the pseudogene TRBV3-2) to TRBJ2-7, with 9 bases identical to TRBD1. The CDR3 totals 14 residues. Germline V gene data show CDR1 as LGHDT and CDR2 as YNNKEL (reference sequence). After removal of 4 bases from V and 6 bases from J, the junction contained 7 bases not matched to a gene.

The chain links TRBV28 to TRBJ2-7; D perhaps matches TRBD2 (5 bases). Germline lookup yields CDR1 MDHEN and CDR2 SYDVKM. The CDR3 contains 14 residues. Deletions cut 6 bases from V and 0 bases from J, with 12 bases between. In DNA form, the CDR3 reads TGTGCCAGCAGCTGGACTTCCCTCTCCTACGAGCAGTACTTC. Its protein product is CASSWTSLSYEQYF.

The chain joins TRBV5-5 to TRBJ1-2; D gene uncertain. This CDR3 has 14 residues. CDR1 is SGHKS and CDR2 is YYEKEE in the germline V gene (reference sequence). Trimming took off 3 bases at V and 3 bases at J, with 12 bases between the two ends. CDR3 in DNA: TGTGCCAGCAGCTATAAGCGGGGTGACTATGGCTACACCTTC. Translation: CASSYKRGDYGYTF.

This chain joins TRBV11-2 and TRBJ1-6; D is undetermined. The CDR3 has 18 amino acids. V was trimmed by 5 bases and J by 0 bases, leaving 17 bases between them. Germline-derived CDR1 and CDR2 are SGHAT and FQNNGV. CDR3 nucleotide sequence: TGTGCCAGCAGCATACGACTATATGGTAGCTCCTATAATTCACCCCTCCACTTT. It yields the protein CASSIRLYGSSYNSPLHF.